This passage covers 14 T cell receptor beta chains from one sample sequenced in a study of cytomegalovirus exposure and HLA in healthy donors. Vbeta (60) and Jbeta (13) primers were used in the PCR. Produced via immunoSEQ multiplex PCR; TCRdb's table is partial and in-frame only. This table holds about 82,000 clones, about nine tenths found once. The specimen sequenced was PBMCs. The receptors shown here come from a man in his late teens or twenties in good health and CMV-seronegative.

V and J are TRBV30 and TRBJ1-2; tentatively, D is TRBD1 (5 bases). The CDR3 runs to 14 residues. V lost 3 bases and J 4 bases, leaving 15 bases between the germline ends. The germline gives CDR1 GTSNPN, CDR2 SVGIG (reference sequence). CDR3 bases: TGTGCCTGGAGCCAGGCAAGACAGTCCTATGGCTACACCTTC. It codes for CAWSQARQSYGYTF.

This clone was seen only a few times. DNA for the CDR3: TGTGCCAGCAGCGTAGGTGAGAGGGTGACTGAAGCTTTCTTT. It translates to CASSVGERVTEAFF. The chain joins TRBV9 to TRBJ1-1; D gene unclear. V lost 0 bases and J lost 5, with 11 bases in between. The CDR3 runs to 14 residues. The germline gives CDR1 SGDLS, CDR2 YYNGEE.

The chain links TRBV9 to TRBJ2-1; 12 bases map to TRBD2. CDR1 is SGDLS and CDR2 is YYNGEE in the germline V gene. The CDR3 covers 16 residues. V lost 3 bases, J lost 0 bases, and 1 base stayed unmatched. CDR3 coding DNA: TGTGCCAGCAGCGGACTAGCGGGAGTCTCCTACAATGAGCAGTTCTTC. Its protein is CASSGLAGVSYNEQFF.

This rearrangement joins TRBV29-1 to TRBJ1-2, with TRBD1 identical over 8 bases. The germline CDR1 and CDR2 sequences are SQVTM and ANQGSEA. This CDR3 contains 13 residues. V dropped 4 bases and J dropped 4; count of bases not matched to a gene: 5. The CDR3 nucleotides are TGCAGCGTTGTACGACAGGGGAGCTATGGCTACACCTTC. Protein sequence: CSVVRQGSYGYTF.

This sequence joins TRBV6-1 and TRBJ1-5; D ambiguous. CDR1 and CDR2 from the germline V gene are MNHNS and SASEGT. V was shortened by 3 bases and J by 2 bases, with 8 bases between the two germline ends. This CDR3 is built from 14 residues. CDR3 DNA sequence: TGTGCCAGCAGTGACAGGATGGGCAATCAGCCCCAGCATTTT. Amino acids: CASSDRMGNQPQHF.

V gene TRBV7-2 combines with J gene TRBJ2-7, with a weak D call TRBD2 (6 bases). The germline gives CDR1 SGHTA, CDR2 FQGNSA. Between the trimmed V and J ends, which lost 2 bases and 6 bases, there was a span of 14 bases. This CDR3 is 14 amino acids long. The CDR3 here is CASSLTAGRGEQYF. CDR3 DNA: TGTGCCAGCAGCTTAACGGCGGGGCGTGGCGAGCAGTACTTC.

This chain connects TRBV9 to TRBJ2-7; 12 bases map to TRBD2. Germline V gene lookup returns CDR1 SGDLS and CDR2 YYNGEE. After removal of 4 bases from V and 5 bases from J, the junction contained 4 bases not matched to a gene. The CDR3 consists of 14 residues. CDR3 residues: CASSNGLAGNEQYF. The CDR3 DNA reads TGTGCCAGCAGCAACGGACTAGCGGGGAACGAGCAGTACTTC.

As regards this clone: One end of the junction varies from germline; a read error may be responsible. The chain uses TRBV28 and TRBJ1-2; 9 bases match TRBD1. CDR1 MDHEN and CDR2 SYDVKM come from the germline V gene. The CDR3 is 16 residues long. CDR3 in DNA: TGTACCAGCAGTTCCTTACTCGGGACAGGGCTTCATGGCTACACCTTC. Amino acid sequence: CTSSSLLGTGLHGYTF.

This rearrangement joins TRBV14 to TRBJ2-7; 8 bases are a match to TRBD2. This CDR3 contains 15 residues. V dropped 1 base and J dropped 2; count of bases not matched to a gene: 4. Germline assignment: CDR1 SGHDN and CDR2 FVKESK. The CDR3 sequence: CASSQGSAGAYEQYF. The CDR3 nucleotides are TGTGCCAGCAGCCAAGGATCAGCGGGGGCCTACGAGCAGTACTTC.

This chain joins TRBV27 and TRBJ2-3; weak D call: TRBD1 (5 bases). CDR1 is MNHEY and CDR2 is SMNVEV in the germline V gene (reference sequence). The CDR3 is 15 amino acids. V was pared by 2 bases and J by 3 bases, with 12 bases between. The CDR3 protein is CASSLKGSRTDTQYF. The CDR3 DNA sequence: TGTGCCAGCAGTTTAAAGGGGTCTAGGACAGATACGCAGTATTTT.

The J gene is TRBJ2-7, the V gene TRBV9, with 9 bases matching TRBD1. Unmatched junction bases numbered 10, after V lost 4 bases and J lost 2 bases. Germline lookup yields CDR1 SGDLS and CDR2 YYNGEE. The CDR3 is 16 amino acids. For the CDR3, the DNA is TGTGCCAGCAGCTCCGGGACAGGGAATAGTGCCTACGAGCAGTACTTC. Its protein product is CASSSGTGNSAYEQYF. Drawing the rest from reference TRBV9 and TRBJ2-7, the complete variable domain is DSGVTQTPKHLITATGQRVTLRCSPRSGDLSVYWYQQSLDQGLQFLIQYYNGEERAKGNILERFSAQQFPDLHSELNLSSLELGDSALYFCASSSGTGNSAYEQYFGPGTRLTVT.

This chain uses TRBV5-8 with TRBJ2-2; 11 nucleotides line up with TRBD2. The V gene's germline CDR1 is SGHTS and CDR2 YDEGEE. V gave up 5 bases and J gave up 1 base; unmatched junction bases: 4. This CDR3 region has 16 residues. For the CDR3, the DNA is TGTGCCAGCAGAACCGGGACTAGCGGGAACACCGGGGAGCTGTTTTTT. Protein sequence: CASRTGTSGNTGELFF.

This chain joins TRBV5-1 and TRBJ2-7, with 8 bases matching TRBD2. The CDR3 has 16 amino acids. V gave up 5 bases and J gave up 7 bases; unmatched junction bases: 17. Germline-derived CDR1 and CDR2 are SGHRS and YFSETQ. CDR3 nucleotide sequence: TGCGCCAGCAGTATAGGTGGACCGGGACTAGGAGAGGAGCAGTACTTC. Its protein is CASSIGGPGLGEEQYF.

The sample holds a few counts of this clone. V gene TRBV4-2 combines with J gene TRBJ2-1; D is possibly TRBD2 (5 bases). The CDR3 is made up of 16 amino acids. Germline V gene lookup returns CDR1 LGHNA and CDR2 YNFKEQ. V was trimmed by 0 bases and J by 6 bases, leaving 15 bases between them. CDR3 residues: CASSQEGGTPSNEQFF. The CDR3 DNA reads TGTGCCAGCAGCCAAGAAGGAGGCACGCCTTCCAATGAGCAGTTCTTC.